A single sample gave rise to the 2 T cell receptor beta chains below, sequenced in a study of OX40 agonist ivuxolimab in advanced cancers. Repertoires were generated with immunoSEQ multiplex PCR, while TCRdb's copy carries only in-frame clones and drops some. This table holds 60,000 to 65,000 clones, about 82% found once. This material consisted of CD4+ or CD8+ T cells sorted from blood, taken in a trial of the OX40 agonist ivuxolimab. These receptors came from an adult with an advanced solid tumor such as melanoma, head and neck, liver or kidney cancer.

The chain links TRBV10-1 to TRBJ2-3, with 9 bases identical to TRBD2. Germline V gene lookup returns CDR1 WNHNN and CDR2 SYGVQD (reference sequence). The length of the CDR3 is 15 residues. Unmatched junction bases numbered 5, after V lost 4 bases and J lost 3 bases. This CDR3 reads CASSVGSGRTDTQYF. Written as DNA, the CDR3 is TGCGCCAGCAGTGTCGGTAGCGGGAGAACAGATACGCAGTATTTT.

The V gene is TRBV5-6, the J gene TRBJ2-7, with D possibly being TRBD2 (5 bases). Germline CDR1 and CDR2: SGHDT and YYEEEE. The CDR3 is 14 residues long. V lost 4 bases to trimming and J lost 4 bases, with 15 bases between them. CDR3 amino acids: CASSPTGKPYEQYF. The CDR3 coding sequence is TGTGCCAGCAGCCCGACCGGGAAACCTTACGAGCAGTACTTC.